A single sample is the source of the 21 T cell receptor beta chains below, sequenced in a study of early T cells in non-severe SARS-CoV-2 infection (dated by TCRdb to about 2021). Library construction relied on 5' RACE. The listed sequencing device is NextSeq 500. The raw public data were reprocessed by TCRdb itself: fastp quality trimming at Q25, MiXCR clonotype calling, in-frame beta chains only. Each record represents a unique CDR3 protein, reported with the most common genes and DNA among its rows. This sample comprises 30,000 to 40,000 distinct CDR3 sequences, roughly 4.5% of them detected only once. 15% to 20% of the sample is taken by the ten largest. What was sequenced was whole blood. The receptors here all came from an adult who was a healthcare worker with PCR-confirmed SARS-CoV-2 infection or an uninfected control (not recorded which).

This clonotype came up many times. The chain couples TRBV19 to TRBJ2-7; TRBD1 or TRBD2 may be the D gene (5 bases each). Germline lookup yields CDR1 LNHDA and CDR2 SQIVND (reference sequence). V lost 4 bases to trimming and J lost 4 bases, with 14 bases between them. This CDR3 contains 14 residues. The CDR3 spells CASSSWGPTYEQYF. CDR3 DNA sequence: TGTGCCAGTAGTAGCTGGGGACCGACTTACGAGCAGTACTTC.

Many counts were recorded for this clonotype. The chain employs TRBV20-1 and TRBJ2-3; 7 nucleotides agree with TRBD1. The ends lost 8 bases at V and 5 bases at J; junction bases unmatched: 10. Per the germline V gene, CDR1 is DFQATT and CDR2 is SNEGSKA (reference sequence). CDR3 size: 13 residues. The CDR3 DNA reads as TGCAGTCCACTCGACAGGGCGAAAGATACGCAGTATTTT. Protein: CSPLDRAKDTQYF.

This clonotype has ten or more counts. This chain links TRBV13 with TRBJ1-6; possible D gene TRBD1, 6 bases. From germline, CDR1 is PRHDT and CDR2 FYEKMQ (reference sequence). The CDR3 totals 13 residues. The germline V and J ends were trimmed by 4 bases and 11 bases, with 12 bases remaining between them. The CDR3 DNA is TGTGCCAGCAGCTCCACAGGGTGGACACCCCTCCACTTT. As protein: CASSSTGWTPLHF.

The genes are TRBV15 and TRBJ2-3; D might be TRBD2 (5 bases). The ends were cut back, 4 bases at V and 2 bases at J, with 10 bases in the middle. Germline CDR1 LNHNV, CDR2 YYDKDF (reference sequence). CDR3 length equals 14 residues. In nucleotides, the CDR3 is TGTGCCACCAGCACAGGACTTGACACAGATACGCAGTATTTT. It is translated as CATSTGLDTDTQYF.

The CDR3 loop is CAITKGQGVTEAFF. The CDR3 bases are TGTGCCATCACCAAAGGACAGGGAGTTACTGAAGCTTTCTTT. The V and J genes are TRBV10-3 and TRBJ1-1, with 8 positions matching TRBD1. CDR1 and CDR2 from the germline V gene are ENHRY and SYGVKD. V was clipped by 7 bases and J by 5 bases; unmatched bases: 9. The CDR3 is 14 amino acids.

This clonotype was observed many times. The chain joins TRBV6-6 to TRBJ2-1; D perhaps matches TRBD2 (6 bases). From germline, CDR1 is MNHNY and CDR2 SVGAGI (reference sequence). Trimming stripped 8 bases from V and 8 bases from J, with 16 bases between. This CDR3 comprises 13 residues. DNA of the CDR3: TGTGCCAGCTGCCCCGGGGGAAGGGATGAGCAGTTCTTC. Translating gives CASCPGGRDEQFF.

The sample holds many counts of this clonotype. The rearrangement joins TRBV6-1 to TRBJ2-5; D may be TRBD1 (5 bases). Germline values: CDR1 MNHNS, CDR2 SASEGT. Trimming took 10 bases from V and 5 from J, leaving 17 bases between them. CDR3 length: 13 amino acids. CDR3 protein: CATPRKRGETQYF. The CDR3 region has the DNA TGTGCCACTCCCCGTAAAAGGGGCGAGACCCAGTACTTC.

V gene TRBV2 combines with J gene TRBJ2-3, with TRBD2 matching over 9 bases. This CDR3 has 16 amino acids. The germline gives CDR1 SNHLY, CDR2 FYNNEI. V lost 2 bases to trimming and J lost 0 bases; unmatched junction nucleotides: 3. CDR3 region: CASSELAGASTDTQYF. In DNA form, the CDR3 reads TGTGCCAGCAGTGAATTAGCGGGAGCCAGCACAGATACGCAGTATTTT.

This clonotype came up many times. J is TRBJ1-3 and V is TRBV2, with D perhaps matching TRBD1 (6 bases). This CDR3 has 14 amino acids. Germline assignment: CDR1 SNHLY and CDR2 FYNNEI. Trimming removed 7 bases at V and 3 bases at J, with 13 bases between. CDR3 in amino acids: CASTTGVGGNTIYF. CDR3 bases: TGTGCCAGCACGACAGGTGTCGGTGGAAACACCATATATTTT.

The sample holds many counts of this clonotype. The chain uses TRBV2 and TRBJ2-1; the match to TRBD1 covers 7 bases. With V trimmed by 3 bases and J by 6 bases, 11 bases remained unmatched. The germline gives CDR1 SNHLY, CDR2 FYNNEI. The CDR3 contains 16 residues. The CDR3 protein is CASSDRTGVRSNEQFF. In nucleotides, the CDR3 is TGTGCCAGCAGTGATAGAACAGGGGTGCGTAGCAATGAGCAGTTCTTC.

The chain uses TRBV30 and TRBJ2-7, with no clear D. Trimming cost V 2 bases and J 6 bases, with 14 bases left between them. The CDR3 spans 13 residues. The germline V gene encodes CDR1 GTSNPN and CDR2 SVGIG (reference sequence). The CDR3 is CAWSQSDRREQYF. In DNA, the CDR3 is TGTGCCTGGAGTCAGTCAGACCGCCGCGAGCAGTACTTC.

As concerns this clonotype: This may be a read error: a much more frequent sequence differs by one nucleotide. The CDR3 carries no conserved terminal phenylalanine or tryptophan, so it likely arises from a read error. V gene TRBV5-1 combines with J gene TRBJ2-7, with 9 bases fitting TRBD2. The junction had 8 bases not matched to a gene; V was cut back by 1 base and J by 6 bases. Germline V lookup: CDR1 SGHRS, CDR2 YFSETQ. This CDR3 contains 15 residues. The CDR3, as DNA: TGCGCCAGCAGCTTGCACGGGACTAGCAATTCCGAGCAGTACATC. Protein product: CASSLHGTSNSEQYI.

This clonotype appeared many times. The chain combines TRBV20-1 with TRBJ2-7, with D hard to call. This CDR3 spans 12 amino acids. V was clipped by 3 bases and J by 5 bases, with 11 bases between them. The germline gives CDR1 DFQATT, CDR2 SNEGSKA (reference sequence). For the CDR3, the DNA is TGCAGTGCTAGGTCGGGTCTGGACGAGCAGTACTTC. Translating it yields CSARSGLDEQYF.

In this sample, this clonotype turned up many times. The chain employs TRBV9 and TRBJ2-3; TRBD2 aligns across 9 bases. The CDR3 is 14 amino acids. Germline V CDR1 and CDR2: SGDLS, YYNGEE. V was pared by 4 bases and J by 5 bases, with 5 bases of the junction left unmatched. This CDR3 is CASSQAGGQDTQYF. DNA for the CDR3: TGTGCCAGCAGCCAGGCGGGGGGGCAAGATACGCAGTATTTT.

This chain joins TRBV12-3 or TRBV12-4 and TRBJ2-7; D unresolved. CDR3 length: 11 residues. Trimming removed 5 bases at V and 3 bases at J, with 5 bases between. CDR3 bases: TGTGCCAGCAGTCGTTACTACGAGCAGTACTTC. Its protein product is CASSRYYEQYF.

In this sample, this clonotype turned up many times. This chain connects TRBV20-1 to TRBJ2-1, with TRBD2 matching over 7 bases. Germline-derived CDR1 and CDR2 are DFQATT and SNEGSKA (reference sequence). This CDR3 region has 14 residues. With 4 bases clipped from V and 7 bases from J, the junction kept 10 bases outside the gene matches. The DNA for the CDR3 is TGCAGTGCTAATTTGGCTAGCGGCCTTAATGAGCAGTTCTTC. It is translated as CSANLASGLNEQFF.

Many counts were recorded for this clonotype. The chain links TRBV7-9 to TRBJ1-1, with no clear D. The germline V gene has CDR1 SEHNR and CDR2 FQNEAQ (reference sequence). V lost 4 bases, J lost 5 bases, and 14 bases lay in between. This CDR3 spans 14 amino acids. CDR3: CASSSRVPGTEAFF. The CDR3 DNA is TGTGCCAGCAGCTCCCGGGTTCCTGGGACTGAAGCTTTCTTT.

J is TRBJ1-6 and V is TRBV6-4, with 7 bases fitting TRBD1. Germline V gives CDR1 MRHNA, CDR2 SNTAGT. CDR3 length: 15 residues. The junction had 11 bases not matched to a gene; V was cut back by 9 bases and J by 6 bases. CDR3 DNA: TGTGCCAGTAAGAGGGGGCCCGGCATTAATTCACCCCTCCACTTT. Protein: CASKRGPGINSPLHF.

This clonotype came up a few times. The J gene is TRBJ1-1, the V gene TRBV5-1; D might be TRBD1 (5 bases). Germline V gene lookup returns CDR1 SGHRS and CDR2 YFSETQ. V dropped 0 bases and J dropped 4 bases, with 10 bases sitting between them. The CDR3 length is 14 residues. As DNA, the CDR3 is TGCGCCAGCAGCTTGGTCCGGAGGGGCACTGAAGCTTTCTTT. Translation gives CASSLVRRGTEAFF.

This clonotype showed up many times. The V call is TRBV7-2, the J call TRBJ2-3; the D gene is possibly TRBD2 (5 bases). There are 14 residues in the CDR3. With 5 bases removed from V and 2 bases from J, the gap between germline ends came to 11 bases. Germline values: CDR1 SGHTA, CDR2 FQGNSA. The CDR3 reads CASSVLANTDTQYF. DNA of the CDR3: TGTGCCAGCAGCGTATTAGCGAACACAGATACGCAGTATTTT.

This clonotype was picked up many times. Here the CDR3 DNA reads TGTGCCAGTACGGGACAGCACTCCGACTCTGGGGCCAACGTCCTGACTTTC. Translation gives CASTGQHSDSGANVLTF. The chain couples TRBV19 to TRBJ2-6, with 7 positions matching TRBD1. CDR1 is LNHDA, CDR2 SQIVND, per germline (reference sequence). V shed 7 bases and J 0 bases; nucleotides not matched to a gene: 9. The CDR3 is 17 residues long. Together with reference TRBV19 and TRBJ2-6, the CDR3 gives the full variable domain: DGGITQSPKYLFRKEGQNVTLSCEQNLNHDAMYWYRQDPGQGLRLIYYSQIVNDFQKGDIAEGYSVSREKKESFPLTVTSAQKNPTAFYLCASTGQHSDSGANVLTFGAGSRLTVL.